This record concerns one T cell receptor (beta chain) sequence. Its matching antigen is unknown. This sample includes further DNA sequences coding for the same CDR3. Profiling relied on immunoSEQ multiplex PCR, and the TCRdb table lists in-frame clones only, not all of them. The sample includes a few million clones, around nine tenths of them seen just once. This specimen comes from a study of shared clonotypes between healthy human individuals. Across the study: Three CD4 naive, three CD4 memory, two CD8 naive and one CD8 memory plate were used per donor. Study findings and constraints: A small donor pool kept down the genetic and exposure-history diversity that was represented. A few donors had 5% to 6% of their naive CD4 clonotypes in common.

V lost 0 bases and J 1 base, leaving 10 bases between the germline ends. CDR1 SGHRS and CDR2 YFSETQ come from the germline V gene. The CDR3 loop spans 15 amino acids. The receptor's source is a man aged 18 to 29 in good health. This sequence joins TRBV5-1 and TRBJ2-5; D possibly corresponds to TRBD1 (6 bases). Specimen: naive CD4+ T cells sorted from blood. Subset denoted: CD45RA+ positively selected. The CDR3 sequence: CASSLGAGVQETQYF. The CDR3 nucleotides read TGCGCCAGCAGCTTGGGGGCAGGGGTCCAAGAGACCCAGTACTTC.